The 21 T cell receptor beta chains given below trace back to one sample, sequenced in a study of CD8 T cells in ankylosing spondylitis. Findings of the study overall: Characteristic, it appeared, of ankylosing spondylitis blood was a TCR beta motif of eight highly homologous variants.

From the 5' RACE reads, TCRdb called clonotypes with MiXCR, one entry per CDR3 protein. Of roughly 440,000 distinct CDR3 sequences listed, 17% are singletons. Their antigen targets remain unknown. The sequencing input was blood, either unsorted or a sorted T cell fraction (not recorded which). These receptors all come from a male donor with ankylosing spondylitis.

V gene TRBV15 combines with J gene TRBJ1-1; D gene uncertain. V was pared by 5 bases and J by 2 bases, with 9 bases between. The CDR3 has 13 residues. The germline V gene encodes CDR1 LNHNV and CDR2 YYDKDF (reference sequence). The CDR3 reads CATSRQTNTEAFF. The CDR3 DNA is TGTGCCACCAGCCGGCAAACCAACACTGAAGCTTTCTTT.

This chain links TRBV25-1 with TRBJ2-7, with 7 nucleotides matching TRBD2. The CDR3 loop spans 14 amino acids. Germline CDR1 reads MGHDK; CDR2 reads SYGVNS. With V trimmed by 3 bases and J by 3 bases, 5 bases remained unmatched. The CDR3 region has the DNA TGTGCCAGCAGTGAGGCGGGAGCCCACTACGAGCAGTACTTC. This sequence encodes CASSEAGAHYEQYF.

This clonotype came up a few times. The genes are TRBV7-2 and TRBJ2-7; D might be TRBD1 (6 bases). This CDR3 comprises 14 residues. The germline V gene has CDR1 SGHTA and CDR2 FQGNSA. Deletions cut 5 bases from V and 3 bases from J, with 14 bases between. The CDR3 reads CASSPSRDNYEQYF. In nucleotides, the CDR3 is TGTGCCAGCAGCCCCAGCCGGGACAACTACGAGCAGTACTTC.

This clonotype has more than one count but fewer than ten. The rearrangement links TRBV7-8 to TRBJ2-7; 9 bases align to TRBD2. CDR3 length: 17 amino acids. Germline assignment: CDR1 SGHVS and CDR2 FQNEAQ. J gave up 3 bases and V 5 bases, and 14 bases lay outside the gene matches. CDR3 amino acids: CASSPLLQRGDNYEQYF. For the CDR3, the DNA is TGTGCCAGCAGCCCTTTACTGCAGCGGGGGGACAACTACGAGCAGTACTTC.

The chain employs TRBV7-2 and TRBJ2-3, with TRBD2 as a possible D gene (5 bases). From germline, CDR1 is SGHTA and CDR2 FQGNSA. V gave up 2 bases and J gave up 4 bases, with 16 bases separating them. This CDR3 has 16 amino acids. CDR3 protein: CASSLLASHPSDTQYF. CDR3 in DNA: TGTGCCAGCAGCTTACTAGCCTCTCACCCATCAGATACGCAGTATTTT. Using reference TRBV7-2 and TRBJ2-3 for the parts outside the CDR3, the full variable domain is GAGVSQSPSNKVTEKGKDVELRCDPISGHTALYWYRQSLGQGLEFLIYFQGNSAPDKSGLPSDRFSAERTGGSVSTLTIQRTQQEDSAVYLCASSLLASHPSDTQYFGPGTRLTVL.

This clonotype has a handful of counts. The chain recombines TRBV28 with TRBJ2-3; D may be TRBD1 or TRBD2 (6 bases each). The CDR3 covers 15 residues. The germline V gene has CDR1 MDHEN and CDR2 SYDVKM. Trimming shortened V by 6 bases and J by 4 bases, and 17 bases separated the two germline ends. The CDR3 DNA reads TGTGCCAGCAGGGTGTGGAGGGGGACCGCAGATACGCAGTATTTT. Amino acid sequence: CASRVWRGTADTQYF.

V and J are TRBV12-3 or TRBV12-4 and TRBJ2-7; 8 positions agree with TRBD2. The CDR3 is 15 residues long. The J segment lost 2 bases and the V segment lost 3 bases, leaving 6 bases of the junction unmatched. CDR3 nucleotide sequence: TGTGCCAGCAGTTTGGGGCGGGGGGCCCCCTACGAGCAGTACTTC. Translating gives CASSLGRGAPYEQYF.

The chain recombines TRBV6-5 with TRBJ2-2; D is ambiguous. V was cut by 2 bases and J by 3 bases, with 13 bases left in between. CDR3 length equals 16 residues. From germline, CDR1 is MNHEY and CDR2 SVGAGI. CDR3 sequence reads: CASSYRALTYTGELFF. For the CDR3, the DNA is TGTGCCAGCAGTTACCGCGCCCTCACGTACACCGGGGAGCTGTTTTTT.

This chain connects TRBV10-3 to TRBJ2-7, with 7 bases matching TRBD2. The CDR3 runs 12 residues. The junction had 4 bases not matched to a gene; V was cut back by 4 bases and J by 7 bases. Germline V lookup: CDR1 ENHRY, CDR2 SYGVKD. The CDR3 region has the DNA TGTGCCATCAGTGCGGCGGGGGAAGAGCAGTACTTC. Amino acids: CAISAAGEEQYF.

Written as DNA, the CDR3 is TGTGCCAGCAGCCGGGACTCCCAACCGCCTACAGATACGCAGTATTTT. Protein product: CASSRDSQPPTDTQYF. The V and J genes are TRBV6-1 and TRBJ2-3; weak D call: TRBD2 (6 bases). The V gene lost 6 bases and the J gene lost 3 bases, with 19 bases spanning the gap. CDR1 is MNHNS and CDR2 is SASEGT in the germline V gene. The CDR3 spans 16 residues.

The CDR3 loop is CASSPQRLEGRNEQFF. The DNA of the CDR3 is TGTGCCAGCAGTCCACAGCGTCTAGAGGGAAGGAATGAGCAGTTCTTC. This rearrangement joins TRBV12-3 or TRBV12-4 to TRBJ2-1, with D possibly matching TRBD2 (5 bases). V gave up 5 bases and J gave up 7 bases, with 21 bases separating them. The CDR3 sequence is 16 residues long.

This clonotype was seen a single time. The junction differs from germline at one of its ends, possibly a read error. The J gene is TRBJ2-5, the V gene TRBV3-1; 7 positions agree with TRBD2. Germline-derived CDR1 and CDR2 are LGHDT and YNNKEL (reference sequence). CDR3 length: 18 residues. CDR3 sequence: CATSQETRLAADQETQYF. The CDR3 nucleotides read TGTGCCACCAGCCAAGAAACTCGACTAGCAGCCGATCAAGAGACCCAGTACTTC.

The sample holds a few counts of this clonotype. The chain uses TRBV7-2 and TRBJ1-5; TRBD1 matches 8 bases. This CDR3 is built from 13 residues. Germline V CDR1 and CDR2: SGHTA, FQGNSA. Trimming at V came to 5 bases and at J to 9 bases, leaving 6 bases not matched to a gene. DNA for the CDR3: TGTGCCAGCAGCGAGACAGGGGAGAGGCCCCAGCATTTT. Encoded protein: CASSETGERPQHF.

V gene TRBV7-2 combines with J gene TRBJ2-2; 7 nucleotides line up with TRBD2. Per germline, CDR1 SGHTA and CDR2 FQGNSA. CDR3 length: 17 amino acids. J lost 1 base, V lost 5 bases, and 10 bases had no gene match. The DNA of the CDR3 is TGTGCCAGCAGCGAGATAGGCGGGAGTAGGAACACCGGGGAGCTGTTTTTT. Protein: CASSEIGGSRNTGELFF.

The V and J genes are TRBV28 and TRBJ2-4; the D gene is possibly TRBD2 (6 bases). Per the germline V gene, CDR1 is MDHEN and CDR2 is SYDVKM. The CDR3 extends over 16 amino acids. V gave up 2 bases and J gave up 0 bases, with 11 bases separating them. CDR3 nucleotides: TGTGCCAGCAGTTTAGGAACGGGGGTAGCCAAAAACATTCAGTACTTC. Translating gives CASSLGTGVAKNIQYF.

This clonotype was found many times. Here the CDR3 reads CASSLSTLAGIYNEQFF. The CDR3 nucleotides read TGTGCCAGCAGTTTGTCTACACTAGCGGGAATCTACAATGAGCAGTTCTTC. The V and J genes are TRBV12-3 or TRBV12-4 and TRBJ2-1; 10 bases match TRBD2. Trimming at V came to 3 bases and at J to 3 bases, leaving 8 bases not matched to a gene. The CDR3 totals 17 residues.

In its sample, this clonotype was seen a few times. This chain links TRBV5-1 with TRBJ2-1, with 7 bases identical to TRBD2. V shed 0 bases and J 4 bases; nucleotides not matched to a gene: 7. Germline CDR1 is SGHRS and CDR2 is YFSETQ. The CDR3 length is 16 residues. CDR3 protein: CASSLANLAVYNEQFF. The DNA of the CDR3 is TGCGCCAGCAGCTTGGCGAACCTAGCGGTGTACAATGAGCAGTTCTTC.

The J gene is TRBJ2-1, the V gene TRBV6-1, with 8 bases aligning to TRBD2. Per germline, CDR1 MNHNS and CDR2 SASEGT. The CDR3 runs 14 residues. The trim removed 1 base at V and 6 bases at J, leaving 2 bases unmatched. The CDR3 coding sequence is TGTGCCAGCAGTGAAGAAGCGGGGGTCAATGAGCAGTTCTTC. Protein: CASSEEAGVNEQFF.

V gene TRBV3-1 combines with J gene TRBJ2-5; weak D call: TRBD2 (6 bases). Trimming cost V 1 base and J 6 bases, with 9 bases left between them. Looked up from germline, CDR1 is LGHDT and CDR2 is YNNKEL (reference sequence). This CDR3 contains 13 residues. CDR3 in DNA: TGTGCCAGCAGCCAAGTGGAGGGACAGACCCAGTACTTC. Translating gives CASSQVEGQTQYF.

This clonotype was counted many times. The chain joins TRBV5-1 to TRBJ2-1; D may be TRBD1 or TRBD2 (5 bases each). Germline CDR1 SGHRS, CDR2 YFSETQ. Trimming pared 4 bases from V and 5 bases from J, leaving 7 bases between. This CDR3 spans 12 amino acids. CDR3 DNA: TGCGCCAGCAGCGGGGGAGACAATGAGCAGTTCTTC. As protein: CASSGGDNEQFF.

This clonotype has just a few counts. The rearrangement joins TRBV15 to TRBJ1-1; D possibly corresponds to TRBD1 (5 bases). Germline CDR1 is LNHNV and CDR2 is YYDKDF (reference sequence). The CDR3 spans 15 residues. The V end was cut by 2 bases, the J end by 1 base, with 11 bases between. This CDR3 is CATSRTGRQNTEAFF. Here the CDR3 DNA reads TGTGCCACCAGCAGAACAGGACGACAGAACACTGAAGCTTTCTTT.